Listed below are T cell receptor beta chains from one sample, sequenced in a study of T cell changes during pregnancy in multiple sclerosis. The repertoire was sequenced with immunoSEQ multiplex PCR; TCRdb's copy has only in-frame clones and lacks some. Of about 64,000 clones listed, roughly 92% are singletons. Sequenced material: peripheral blood, taken in the second trimester of pregnancy. The receptors derive from a female donor with multiple sclerosis, enrolled in a pregnancy study. Both conserved end residues are part of each CDR3. The D gene is left open where the match is weak. For some rows the clone size is stated as once, few or many, or as a class when expanded; others skip it.

cdr3_aa: CASSPQRQGNIQYF
cdr3_nt: TGTGCCAGCTCACCACAGAGACAGGGAAACATTCAGTACTTC
v_call: TRBV18
d_call: TRBD1
j_call: TRBJ2-4
clone_size: NA

cdr3_aa: CASSPLGALNGELFF
cdr3_nt: TGTGCCAGTAGCCCGTTAGGGGCTTTGAACGGGGAGCTGTTTTTT
v_call: TRBV19
d_call: NA
j_call: TRBJ2-2
clone_size: NA

cdr3_aa: CASRYRGGSGNTIYF
cdr3_nt: TGTGCCAGCAGGTATCGCGGGGGCTCTGGAAACACCATATATTTT
v_call: TRBV5-6
d_call: NA
j_call: TRBJ1-3
clone_size: once

cdr3_aa: CASSDDTDYGYTF
cdr3_nt: TGCGCCAGCAGTGACGACACCGACTATGGCTACACCTTC
v_call: TRBV10-1
d_call: NA
j_call: TRBJ1-2
clone_size: NA

cdr3_aa: CASSPRQGRYAEAFF
cdr3_nt: TGTGCCAGCAGCCCGCGACAGGGGAGATACGCTGAAGCTTTCTTT
v_call: TRBV13
d_call: TRBD1
j_call: TRBJ1-1
clone_size: NA

cdr3_aa: CASSDGLAETQYF
cdr3_nt: TGCGCCAGCAGCGACGGCCTAGCTGAGACCCAGTACTTC
v_call: TRBV5-1
d_call: NA
j_call: TRBJ2-5
clone_size: NA

cdr3_aa: CASSVTSGRDLFF
cdr3_nt: TGCGCCAGCAGCGTGACTAGCGGGAGGGACCTGTTCTTC
v_call: TRBV5-1
d_call: TRBD2
j_call: TRBJ2-1
clone_size: once

cdr3_aa: CASSLEGWMGDRDQETQYF
cdr3_nt: TGTGCTAGCAGCTTAGAGGGTTGGATGGGGGACAGGGACCAAGAGACCCAGTACTTC
v_call: TRBV7-7
d_call: TRBD1
j_call: TRBJ2-5
clone_size: NA

cdr3_aa: CASSVESEGTSGNTGELFF
cdr3_nt: TGTGCCAGCAGCGTAGAGTCGGAGGGGACTAGCGGGAACACCGGGGAGCTGTTTTTT
v_call: TRBV9
d_call: TRBD2
j_call: TRBJ2-2
clone_size: NA

cdr3_aa: CASSESLKGLGGYTF
cdr3_nt: TGTGCCAGCAGTGAATCCCTCAAAGGACTAGGTGGCTACACCTTC
v_call: TRBV25-1
d_call: NA
j_call: TRBJ1-2
clone_size: NA

cdr3_aa: CASSRGQGRNTEAFF
cdr3_nt: TGTGCCAGCTCACGGGGACAGGGCCGGAACACTGAAGCTTTCTTT
v_call: TRBV18
d_call: TRBD1
j_call: TRBJ1-1
clone_size: NA

cdr3_aa: CASSRREVHTDTQYF
cdr3_nt: TGCGCCAGCAGCCGTCGGGAGGTCCACACAGATACGCAGTATTTT
v_call: TRBV5-1
d_call: TRBD2
j_call: TRBJ2-3
clone_size: once

cdr3_aa: CASSPRSAGGPYEQYF
cdr3_nt: TGTGCCAGCAGCCCTCGGAGCGCGGGAGGGCCCTACGAGCAGTACTTC
v_call: TRBV9
d_call: TRBD2
j_call: TRBJ2-7
clone_size: NA

cdr3_aa: CASSYEVSHEQYF
cdr3_nt: TGTGCCAGCAGTTACGAGGTTTCTCACGAGCAGTACTTC
v_call: TRBV6-5
d_call: NA
j_call: TRBJ2-7
clone_size: once

cdr3_aa: CASSIGTGGNRGFAEAFF
cdr3_nt: TGTGCCAGTAGTATAGGGACAGGGGGCAATCGAGGTTTCGCTGAAGCTTTCTTT
v_call: TRBV19
d_call: TRBD1
j_call: TRBJ1-1
clone_size: NA

cdr3_aa: CASSLLPGHANTGELFF
cdr3_nt: TGTGCCAGCAGCTTGCTACCGGGACATGCGAACACCGGGGAGCTGTTTTTT
v_call: TRBV5-4
d_call: NA
j_call: TRBJ2-2
clone_size: NA

cdr3_aa: CASSVDTLGKNIQYF
cdr3_nt: TGCGCCAGCTCCGTGGACACCCTAGGCAAAAACATTCAGTACTTC
v_call: TRBV10-1
d_call: NA
j_call: TRBJ2-4
clone_size: NA

cdr3_aa: CASSLAQGADTQYF
cdr3_nt: TGCGCCAGCAGCTTGGCACAGGGGGCAGATACGCAGTATTTT
v_call: TRBV5-1
d_call: TRBD1
j_call: TRBJ2-3
clone_size: NA

cdr3_aa: CASSTTSAPNPNEQFF
cdr3_nt: TGTGCCAGCAGCACAACTAGCGCCCCGAACCCCAATGAGCAGTTCTTC
v_call: TRBV28
d_call: TRBD2
j_call: TRBJ2-1
clone_size: NA

cdr3_aa: CASSPAQFPGQGFTDTQYF
cdr3_nt: TGTGCCAGCTCTCCCGCCCAATTTCCGGGACAGGGGTTCACGGATACGCAGTATTTT
v_call: TRBV18
d_call: TRBD1
j_call: TRBJ2-3
clone_size: NA

cdr3_aa: CASSPSTGRRTEAFF
cdr3_nt: TGCGCCAGCAGCCCATCGACAGGGCGGCGGACTGAAGCTTTCTTT
v_call: TRBV5-1
d_call: TRBD1
j_call: TRBJ1-1
clone_size: NA

cdr3_aa: CASSPPPGLADNEQFF
cdr3_nt: TGTGCCAGCAGCCCGCCCCCGGGACTAGCGGATAATGAGCAGTTCTTC
v_call: TRBV5-4
d_call: TRBD2
j_call: TRBJ2-1
clone_size: NA

cdr3_aa: CASSFLTGGGYYGYTF
cdr3_nt: TGTGCCAGCAGCTTCTTGACAGGGGGCGGGTACTATGGCTACACCTTC
v_call: TRBV7-2
d_call: TRBD1
j_call: TRBJ1-2
clone_size: NA

cdr3_aa: CASSLLAGVITDTQYF
cdr3_nt: TGTGCCAGCAGCCTACTAGCGGGAGTGATCACAGATACGCAGTATTTT
v_call: TRBV7-2
d_call: TRBD2
j_call: TRBJ2-3
clone_size: NA

cdr3_aa: CASSYLSGTGNTEAFF
cdr3_nt: TGTGCCAGCAGTTACCTTTCCGGGACAGGGAACACTGAAGCTTTCTTT
v_call: TRBV6-5
d_call: TRBD1
j_call: TRBJ1-1
clone_size: NA

cdr3_aa: CASPVTRADRGDEQFF
cdr3_nt: TGTGCCAGCCCCGTTACTCGGGCAGACAGGGGCGATGAGCAGTTCTTC
v_call: TRBV5-8
d_call: TRBD1
j_call: TRBJ2-1
clone_size: NA

cdr3_aa: CASSPRGARDTEAFF
cdr3_nt: TGTGCCAGCTCACCTAGGGGCGCAAGGGACACTGAAGCTTTCTTT
v_call: TRBV18
d_call: NA
j_call: TRBJ1-1
clone_size: NA

cdr3_aa: CASSLEDRADTQYF
cdr3_nt: TGTGCCAGCAGCTTGGAAGATCGAGCAGATACGCAGTATTTT
v_call: TRBV5-6
d_call: NA
j_call: TRBJ2-3
clone_size: NA

cdr3_aa: CASSLAPGETQYF
cdr3_nt: TGTGCCAGCAGCCTAGCCCCCGGAGAGACCCAGTACTTC
v_call: TRBV5-5
d_call: NA
j_call: TRBJ2-5
clone_size: NA

cdr3_aa: CASRPTARGLRYGYTF
cdr3_nt: TGTGCCAGCAGGCCAACCGCCCGAGGGTTGAGGTATGGCTACACCTTC
v_call: TRBV28
d_call: NA
j_call: TRBJ1-2
clone_size: NA

cdr3_aa: CASSLDSRVDGYTF
cdr3_nt: TGTGCCAGCAGCTTGGACTCCCGAGTCGATGGCTACACCTTC
v_call: TRBV5-6
d_call: NA
j_call: TRBJ1-2
clone_size: NA

cdr3_aa: CATKREVPGELFF
cdr3_nt: TGTGCCACAAAGCGGGAGGTCCCCGGGGAGCTGTTTTTT
v_call: TRBV11-1
d_call: TRBD2
j_call: TRBJ2-2
clone_size: NA

cdr3_aa: CASSEAGGEEKLFF
cdr3_nt: TGTGCCAGCAGTGAAGCAGGGGGTGAGGAAAAACTGTTTTTT
v_call: TRBV25-1
d_call: TRBD1
j_call: TRBJ1-4
clone_size: NA

cdr3_aa: CASRGTSGSAGELFF
cdr3_nt: TGTGCCAGCAGAGGGACTAGCGGGAGTGCCGGGGAGCTGTTTTTT
v_call: TRBV2
d_call: TRBD2
j_call: TRBJ2-2
clone_size: once

cdr3_aa: CASSPWTRSSYNEQFF
cdr3_nt: TGTGCCAGCAGCCCTTGGACTAGAAGCTCCTACAATGAGCAGTTCTTC
v_call: TRBV11-2
d_call: TRBD2
j_call: TRBJ2-1
clone_size: NA

cdr3_aa: CASSPIPGGWETQYF
cdr3_nt: TGTGCCAGCAGTCCCATTCCCGGGGGGTGGGAGACCCAGTACTTC
v_call: TRBV11-2
d_call: TRBD2
j_call: TRBJ2-5
clone_size: NA

cdr3_aa: CASSTTIGEGGYTF
cdr3_nt: TGTGCCAGCAGTACGACCATCGGGGAGGGAGGCTACACCTTC
v_call: TRBV28
d_call: NA
j_call: TRBJ1-2
clone_size: NA

cdr3_aa: CASSLSGGKETQYF
cdr3_nt: TGTGCCAGCAGCCTTTCCGGGGGGAAAGAGACCCAGTACTTC
v_call: TRBV4-2
d_call: TRBD2
j_call: TRBJ2-5
clone_size: NA

cdr3_aa: CASSVSLPNTGELFF
cdr3_nt: TGTGCCAGCAGCGTATCACTACCCAACACCGGGGAGCTGTTTTTT
v_call: TRBV9
d_call: NA
j_call: TRBJ2-2
clone_size: NA

cdr3_aa: CASSFSGYGYTF
cdr3_nt: TGTGCCAGCAGTTTCTCGGGCTATGGCTACACCTTC
v_call: TRBV28
d_call: NA
j_call: TRBJ1-2
clone_size: NA

cdr3_aa: CASSQSKGLAGVLGPDTQYF
cdr3_nt: TGCGCCAGCAGCCAATCGAAGGGACTAGCGGGAGTGTTGGGCCCAGATACGCAGTATTTT
v_call: TRBV4-1
d_call: TRBD2
j_call: TRBJ2-3
clone_size: NA

cdr3_aa: CASRPDRENTEAFF
cdr3_nt: TGTGCCAGCAGACCGGACAGGGAGAACACTGAAGCTTTCTTT
v_call: TRBV6-4
d_call: TRBD1
j_call: TRBJ1-1
clone_size: NA